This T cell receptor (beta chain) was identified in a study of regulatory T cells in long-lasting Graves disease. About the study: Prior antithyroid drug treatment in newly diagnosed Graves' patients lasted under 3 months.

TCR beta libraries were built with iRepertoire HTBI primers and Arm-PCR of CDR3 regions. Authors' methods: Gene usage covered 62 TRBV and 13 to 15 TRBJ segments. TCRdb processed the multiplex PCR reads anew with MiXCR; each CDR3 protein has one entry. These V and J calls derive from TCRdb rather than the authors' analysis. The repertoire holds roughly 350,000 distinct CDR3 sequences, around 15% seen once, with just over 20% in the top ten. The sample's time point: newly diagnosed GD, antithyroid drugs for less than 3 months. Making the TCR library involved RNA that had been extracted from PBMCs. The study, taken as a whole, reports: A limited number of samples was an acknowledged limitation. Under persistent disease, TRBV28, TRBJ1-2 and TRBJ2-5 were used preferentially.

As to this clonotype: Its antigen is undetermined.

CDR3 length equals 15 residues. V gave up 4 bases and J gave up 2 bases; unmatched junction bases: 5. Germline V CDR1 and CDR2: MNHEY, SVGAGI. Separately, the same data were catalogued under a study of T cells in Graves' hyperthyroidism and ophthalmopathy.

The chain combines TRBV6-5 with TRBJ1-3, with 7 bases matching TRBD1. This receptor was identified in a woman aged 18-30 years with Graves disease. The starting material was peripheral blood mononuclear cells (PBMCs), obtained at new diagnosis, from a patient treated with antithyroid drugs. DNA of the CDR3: TGTGCCAGCAGTTCGACAGGGTCAACTGGAAACACCATATATTTT. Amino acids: CASSSTGSTGNTIYF.